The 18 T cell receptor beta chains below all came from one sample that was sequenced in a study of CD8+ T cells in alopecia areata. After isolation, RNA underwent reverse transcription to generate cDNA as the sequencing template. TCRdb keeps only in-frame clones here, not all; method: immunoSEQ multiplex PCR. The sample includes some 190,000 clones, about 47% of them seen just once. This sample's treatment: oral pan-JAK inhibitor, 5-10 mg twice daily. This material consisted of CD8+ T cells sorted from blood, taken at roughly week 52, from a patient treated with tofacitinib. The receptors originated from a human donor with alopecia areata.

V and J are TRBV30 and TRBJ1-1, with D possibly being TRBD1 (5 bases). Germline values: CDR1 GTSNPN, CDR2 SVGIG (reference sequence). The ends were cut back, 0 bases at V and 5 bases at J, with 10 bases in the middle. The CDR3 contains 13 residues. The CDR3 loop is CAWSVQAGTEAFF. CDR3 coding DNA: TGTGCCTGGAGTGTACAAGCAGGGACTGAAGCTTTCTTT.

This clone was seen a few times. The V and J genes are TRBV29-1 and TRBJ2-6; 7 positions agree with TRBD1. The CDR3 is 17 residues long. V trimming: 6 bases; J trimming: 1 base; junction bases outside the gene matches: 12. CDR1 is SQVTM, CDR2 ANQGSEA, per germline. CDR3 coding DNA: TGCAGCGTCACAGACAGGGAAATTCTATCTGGGGCCAACGTCCTGACTTTC. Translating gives CSVTDREILSGANVLTF.

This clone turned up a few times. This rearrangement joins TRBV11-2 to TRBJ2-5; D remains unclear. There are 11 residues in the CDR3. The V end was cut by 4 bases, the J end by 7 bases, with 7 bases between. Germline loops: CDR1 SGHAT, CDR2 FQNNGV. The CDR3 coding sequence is TGTGCCAGCAGCTCCACAGTGACCCAGTACTTC. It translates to CASSSTVTQYF. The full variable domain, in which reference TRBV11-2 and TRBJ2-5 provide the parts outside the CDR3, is EAGVAQSPRYKIIEKRQSVAFWCNPISGHATLYWYQQILGQGPKLLIQFQNNGVVDDSQLPKDRFSAERLKGVDSTLKIQPAKLEDSAVYLCASSSTVTQYFGPGTRLLVL.

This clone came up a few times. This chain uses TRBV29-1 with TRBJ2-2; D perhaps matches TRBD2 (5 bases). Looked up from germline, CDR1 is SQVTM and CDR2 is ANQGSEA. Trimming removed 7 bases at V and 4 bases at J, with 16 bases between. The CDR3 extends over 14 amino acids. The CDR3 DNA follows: TGCAGCGCCGCGGGTCCGGGCGCCACCGGGGAGCTGTTTTTT. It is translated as CSAAGPGATGELFF.

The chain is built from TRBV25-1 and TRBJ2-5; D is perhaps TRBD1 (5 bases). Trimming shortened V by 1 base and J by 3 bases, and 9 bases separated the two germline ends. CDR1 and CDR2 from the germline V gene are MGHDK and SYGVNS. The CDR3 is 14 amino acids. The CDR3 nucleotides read TGTGCCAGCAGTGAATGGGGCAGGGAAGAGACCCAGTACTTC. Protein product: CASSEWGREETQYF.

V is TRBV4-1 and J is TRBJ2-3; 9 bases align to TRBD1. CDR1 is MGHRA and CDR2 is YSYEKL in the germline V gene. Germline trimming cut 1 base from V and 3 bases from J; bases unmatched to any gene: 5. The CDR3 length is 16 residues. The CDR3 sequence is CASSQVKGQGTDTQYF. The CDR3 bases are TGCGCCAGCAGCCAAGTTAAGGGACAGGGAACAGATACGCAGTATTTT.

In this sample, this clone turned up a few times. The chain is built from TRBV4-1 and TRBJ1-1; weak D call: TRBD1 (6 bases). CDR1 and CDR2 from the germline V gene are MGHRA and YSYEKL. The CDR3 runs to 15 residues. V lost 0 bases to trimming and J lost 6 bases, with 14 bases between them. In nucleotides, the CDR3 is TGCGCCAGCAGCCAAGAAAGTCGGGGGGGCGCTGAAGCTTTCTTT. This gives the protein CASSQESRGGAEAFF.

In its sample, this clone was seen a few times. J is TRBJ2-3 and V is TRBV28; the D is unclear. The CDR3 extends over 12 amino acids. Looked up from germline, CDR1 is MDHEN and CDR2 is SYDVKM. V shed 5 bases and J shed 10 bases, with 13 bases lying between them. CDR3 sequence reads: CASSLRSAAQYF. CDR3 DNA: TGTGCCAGCAGTCTACGGTCAGCAGCGCAGTATTTT.

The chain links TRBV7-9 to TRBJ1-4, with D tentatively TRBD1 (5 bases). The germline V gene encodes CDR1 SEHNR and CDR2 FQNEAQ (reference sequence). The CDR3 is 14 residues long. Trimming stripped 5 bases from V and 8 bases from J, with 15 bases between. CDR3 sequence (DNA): TGTGCCAGCAGCCCCTCTAGCCGGGGGGAAAAACTGTTTTTT. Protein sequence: CASSPSSRGEKLFF. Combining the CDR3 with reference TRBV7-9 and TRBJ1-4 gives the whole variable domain DTGVSQNPRHKITKRGQNVTFRCDPISEHNRLYWYRQTLGQGPEFLTYFQNEAQLEKSRLLSDRFSAERPKGSFSTLEIQRTEQGDSAMYLCASSPSSRGEKLFFGSGTQLSVL.

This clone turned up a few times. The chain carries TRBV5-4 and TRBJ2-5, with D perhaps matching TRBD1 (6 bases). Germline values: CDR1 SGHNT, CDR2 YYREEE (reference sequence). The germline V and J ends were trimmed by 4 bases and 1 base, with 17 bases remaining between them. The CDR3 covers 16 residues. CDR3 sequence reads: CASSPTPLGGQETQYF. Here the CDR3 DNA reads TGTGCCAGCAGCCCAACCCCCCTAGGGGGCCAAGAGACCCAGTACTTC.

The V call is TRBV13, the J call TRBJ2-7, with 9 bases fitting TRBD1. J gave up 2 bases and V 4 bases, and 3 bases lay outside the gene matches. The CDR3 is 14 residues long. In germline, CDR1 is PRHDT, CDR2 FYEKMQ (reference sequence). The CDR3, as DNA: TGTGCCAGCAGCTGGGGGACAGGGCCCTACGAGCAGTACTTC. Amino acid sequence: CASSWGTGPYEQYF.

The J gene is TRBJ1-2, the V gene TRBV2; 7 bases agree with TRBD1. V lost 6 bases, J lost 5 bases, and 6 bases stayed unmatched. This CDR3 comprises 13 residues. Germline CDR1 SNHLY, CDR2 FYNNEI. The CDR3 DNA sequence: TGTGCCAGCAGCGCGGACAGGTCTTATGGCTACACCTTC. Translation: CASSADRSYGYTF.

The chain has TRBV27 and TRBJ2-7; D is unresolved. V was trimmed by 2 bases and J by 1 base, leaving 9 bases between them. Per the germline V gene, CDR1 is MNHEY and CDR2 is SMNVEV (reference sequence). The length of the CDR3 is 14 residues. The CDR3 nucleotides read TGTGCCAGCAGTTTAGTCCCCGATTCCTACGAGCAGTACTTC. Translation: CASSLVPDSYEQYF.

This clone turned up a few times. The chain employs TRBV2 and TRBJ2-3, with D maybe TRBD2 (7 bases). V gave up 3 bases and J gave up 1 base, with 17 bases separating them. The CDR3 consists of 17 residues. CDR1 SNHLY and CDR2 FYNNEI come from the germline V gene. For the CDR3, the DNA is TGTGCCAGCAGTGACCCTGATGGGGGGGCGCGCACAGATACGCAGTATTTT. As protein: CASSDPDGGARTDTQYF.

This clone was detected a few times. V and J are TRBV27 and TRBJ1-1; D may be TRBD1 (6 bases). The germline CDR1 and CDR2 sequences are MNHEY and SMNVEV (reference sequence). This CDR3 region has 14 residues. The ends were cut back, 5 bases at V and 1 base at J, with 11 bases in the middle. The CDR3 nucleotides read TGTGCCAGCAGTCTCAGGGGTGGGAACACTGAAGCTTTCTTT. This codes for CASSLRGGNTEAFF.

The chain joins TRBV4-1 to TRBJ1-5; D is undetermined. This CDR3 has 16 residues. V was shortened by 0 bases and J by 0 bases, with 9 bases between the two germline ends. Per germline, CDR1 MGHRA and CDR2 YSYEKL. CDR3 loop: CASSQDPSYSNQPQHF. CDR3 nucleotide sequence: TGCGCCAGCAGCCAAGATCCCAGCTATAGCAATCAGCCCCAGCATTTT.

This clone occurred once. The CDR3 DNA sequence: TGTGCCAGCAGCCGCACAGGTGGGAGAGATACGCAGTATTTT. This gives the protein CASSRTGGRDTQYF. The rearrangement links TRBV27 to TRBJ2-3, with D possibly called TRBD1 or TRBD2 (5 bases each). V was pared by 6 bases and J by 5 bases, with 15 bases between. The CDR3 length is 14 residues. The germline CDR1 and CDR2 sequences are MNHEY and SMNVEV (reference sequence).

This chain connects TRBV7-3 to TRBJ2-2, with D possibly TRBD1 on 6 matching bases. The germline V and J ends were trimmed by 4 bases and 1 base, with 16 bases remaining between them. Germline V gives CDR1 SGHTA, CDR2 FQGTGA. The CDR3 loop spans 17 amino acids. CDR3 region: CASSSPPGTLNTGELFF. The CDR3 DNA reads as TGTGCCAGCAGCTCCCCCCCCGGGACATTGAACACCGGGGAGCTGTTTTTT.